Following are 8 T cell receptor beta chains from one sample sequenced in a study of T-cell memory formation after mild COVID-19. TCRdb redid the calling of the 5' RACE reads with MiXCR, one entry per CDR3 protein. The sample lists some 40,000 distinct CDR3 sequences, 6% to 8% occurring once. The specimen sequenced was PBMCs or a T cell subset sorted from them (not recorded which). The receptors were sampled from a man between 18 and 29 years old who had mild COVID-19 (a few samples of this study predate the infection). Cell type and time point are not known.

This clonotype was seen at least ten times. The rearrangement links TRBV6-5 to TRBJ2-3, with D uncertain. The V end was cut by 7 bases, the J end by 4 bases, with 6 bases between. The CDR3 extends over 11 amino acids. In germline, CDR1 is MNHEY, CDR2 SVGAGI. In nucleotides, the CDR3 is TGTGCCAGCACCGAATCAGATACGCAGTATTTT. Translating gives CASTESDTQYF.

Ten or more counts support this clonotype. The CDR3 protein is CASSDGAAGTQYF. Here the CDR3 DNA reads TGTGCCAGCAGTGACGGGGCGGCGGGGACCCAGTACTTC. The V and J genes are TRBV2 and TRBJ2-5; D tentatively fits TRBD1 or TRBD2 (5 bases each). This CDR3 is 13 amino acids long. Germline CDR1 and CDR2: SNHLY and FYNNEI. The V end was cut by 3 bases, the J end by 7 bases, with 12 bases between.

This clonotype was seen a few times. The J gene is TRBJ1-1, the V gene TRBV9, with no clear D. Trimming stripped 0 bases from V and 5 bases from J, with 8 bases between. From germline, CDR1 is SGDLS and CDR2 YYNGEE. The CDR3 sequence is 13 residues long. The CDR3 DNA follows: TGTGCCAGCAGCGTAGGTGGATTGACTGAAGCTTTCTTT. Its translation: CASSVGGLTEAFF.

This clonotype was observed a handful of times. One end of the junction fails to match germline, which may point to a read error. V gene TRBV7-7 combines with J gene TRBJ2-3; D tentatively reads TRBD1 or TRBD2 (5 bases each). Germline V lookup: CDR1 SSHAT, CDR2 FNYEAQ (reference sequence). CDR3 length equals 13 residues. The CDR3 sequence is CASSPGASDTQYF. The DNA of the CDR3 is TGTGCTAGCAGCCCCGGGGCCTCAGATACGCAGTATTTT.

This clonotype has a handful of counts. The CDR3, as DNA: TGTGCCAGCAGCTGGTTATTTGAGACAGGGAATAATTCACCCCTCCACTTT. Translating gives CASSWLFETGNNSPLHF. V and J are TRBV7-2 and TRBJ1-6, with 7 bases that match TRBD1. V trimming: 4 bases; J trimming: 5 bases; junction bases outside the gene matches: 11. From germline, CDR1 is SGHTA and CDR2 FQGNSA. There are 17 residues in the CDR3.

DNA of the CDR3: TGTGCCAGCAGCCGCCCTGTGACCGTGGGGGGGCCCTACGAGCAGTACTTC. It is translated as CASSRPVTVGGPYEQYF. The genes are TRBV7-2 and TRBJ2-7; TRBD2 might be the D (7 bases). V lost 5 bases and J lost 2, with 22 bases in between. Germline assignment: CDR1 SGHTA and CDR2 FQGNSA. The CDR3 is made up of 17 amino acids.

The chain couples TRBV7-8 to TRBJ1-3; TRBD1 matches 8 bases. This CDR3 has 16 amino acids. The germline V gene encodes CDR1 SGHVS and CDR2 FQNEAQ. V gave up 4 bases and J gave up 3 bases; unmatched junction bases: 8. CDR3 loop: CASSSYTRGLGNTIYF. As DNA, the CDR3 is TGTGCCAGCAGCTCATACACCAGGGGGCTTGGAAACACCATATATTTT.

V usage is TRBV10-3 and J usage is TRBJ1-1; D remains ambiguous. This CDR3 has 14 residues. Germline V gene sequence: CDR1 ENHRY, CDR2 SYGVKD. The V gene lost 6 bases and the J gene lost 6 bases, with 17 bases spanning the gap. CDR3 DNA: TGTGCCATCAGCCCTGCGGCGTCGGGCGCTGAAGCTTTCTTT. Its translation: CAISPAASGAEAFF.